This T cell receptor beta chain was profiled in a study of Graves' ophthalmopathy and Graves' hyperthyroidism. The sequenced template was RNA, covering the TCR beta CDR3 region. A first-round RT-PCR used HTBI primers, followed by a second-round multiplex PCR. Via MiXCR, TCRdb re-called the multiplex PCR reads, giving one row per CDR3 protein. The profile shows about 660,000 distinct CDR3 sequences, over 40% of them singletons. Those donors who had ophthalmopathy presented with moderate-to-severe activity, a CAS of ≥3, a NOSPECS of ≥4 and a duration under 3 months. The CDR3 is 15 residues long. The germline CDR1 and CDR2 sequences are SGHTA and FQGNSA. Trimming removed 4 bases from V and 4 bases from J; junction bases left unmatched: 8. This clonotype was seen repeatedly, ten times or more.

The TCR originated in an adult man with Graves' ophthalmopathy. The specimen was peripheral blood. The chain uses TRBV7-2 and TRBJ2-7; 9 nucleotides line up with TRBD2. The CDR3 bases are TGTGCCAGCAGCTCACTGGCGGGGGGGCCATACGAGCAGTACTTC. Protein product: CASSSLAGGPYEQYF.